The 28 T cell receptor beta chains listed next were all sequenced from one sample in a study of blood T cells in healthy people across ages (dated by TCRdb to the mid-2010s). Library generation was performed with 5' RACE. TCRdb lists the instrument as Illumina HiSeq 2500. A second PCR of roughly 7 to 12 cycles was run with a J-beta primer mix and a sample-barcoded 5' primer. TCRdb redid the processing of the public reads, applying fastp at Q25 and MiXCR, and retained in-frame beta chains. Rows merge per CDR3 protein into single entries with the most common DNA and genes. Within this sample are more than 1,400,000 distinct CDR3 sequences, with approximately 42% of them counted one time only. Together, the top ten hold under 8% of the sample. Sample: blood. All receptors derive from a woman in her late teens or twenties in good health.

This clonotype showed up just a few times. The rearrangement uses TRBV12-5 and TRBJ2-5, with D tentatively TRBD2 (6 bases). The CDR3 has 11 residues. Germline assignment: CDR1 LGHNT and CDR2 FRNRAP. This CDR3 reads CASGRGETQYF. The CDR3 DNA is TGTGCCAGCGGTCGGGGGGAGACCCAGTACTTC.

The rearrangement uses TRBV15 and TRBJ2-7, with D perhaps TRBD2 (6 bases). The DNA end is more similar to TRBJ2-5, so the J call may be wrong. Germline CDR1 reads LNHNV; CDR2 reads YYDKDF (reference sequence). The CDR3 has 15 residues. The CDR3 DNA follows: TGTGCCACCAGCAGAGCGGGAGAGTATGTGGAGACCCAGTACTTC. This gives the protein CATSRAGEYVETQYF.

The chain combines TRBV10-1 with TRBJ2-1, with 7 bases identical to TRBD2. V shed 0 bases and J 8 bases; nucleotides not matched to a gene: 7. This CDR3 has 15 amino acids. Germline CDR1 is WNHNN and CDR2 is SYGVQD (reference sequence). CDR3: CASSESRKSGDEQFF. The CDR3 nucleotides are TGCGCCAGCAGTGAGTCCCGGAAGAGCGGGGATGAGCAGTTCTTC.

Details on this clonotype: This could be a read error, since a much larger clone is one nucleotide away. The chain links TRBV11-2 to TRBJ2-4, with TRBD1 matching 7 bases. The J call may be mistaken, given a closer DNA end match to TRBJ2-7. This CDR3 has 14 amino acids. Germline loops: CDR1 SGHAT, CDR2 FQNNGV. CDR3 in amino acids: CAGSANSGQYEQYF. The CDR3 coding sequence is TGTGCCGGCAGCGCCAACTCGGGACAGTACGAGCAGTACTTC.

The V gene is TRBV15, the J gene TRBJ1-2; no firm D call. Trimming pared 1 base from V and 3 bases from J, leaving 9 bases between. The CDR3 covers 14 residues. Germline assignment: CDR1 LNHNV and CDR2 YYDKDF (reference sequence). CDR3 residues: CATSRGPGDYGYTF. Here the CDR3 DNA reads TGTGCCACCAGCAGAGGGCCGGGAGACTATGGCTACACCTTC.

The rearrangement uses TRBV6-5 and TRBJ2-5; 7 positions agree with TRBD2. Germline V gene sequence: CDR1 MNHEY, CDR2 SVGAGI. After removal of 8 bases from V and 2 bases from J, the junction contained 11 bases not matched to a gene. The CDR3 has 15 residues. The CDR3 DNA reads TGTGCCAGCGGGGAGGGGCAGACTACACAAGAGACCCAGTACTTC. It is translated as CASGEGQTTQETQYF.

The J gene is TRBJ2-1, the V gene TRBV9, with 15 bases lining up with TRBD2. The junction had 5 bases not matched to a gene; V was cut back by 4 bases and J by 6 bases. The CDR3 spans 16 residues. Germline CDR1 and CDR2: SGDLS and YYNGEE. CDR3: CASSRTSGGAVNEQFF. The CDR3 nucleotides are TGTGCCAGCAGCCGGACTAGCGGGGGGGCCGTCAATGAGCAGTTCTTC.

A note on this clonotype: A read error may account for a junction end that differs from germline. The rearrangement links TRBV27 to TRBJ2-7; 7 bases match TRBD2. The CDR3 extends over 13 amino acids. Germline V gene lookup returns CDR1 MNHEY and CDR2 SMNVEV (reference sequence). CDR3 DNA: TGTGCCTGCAGTTCCGGACTAGACTACGAGCAGTACTTC. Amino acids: CACSSGLDYEQYF.

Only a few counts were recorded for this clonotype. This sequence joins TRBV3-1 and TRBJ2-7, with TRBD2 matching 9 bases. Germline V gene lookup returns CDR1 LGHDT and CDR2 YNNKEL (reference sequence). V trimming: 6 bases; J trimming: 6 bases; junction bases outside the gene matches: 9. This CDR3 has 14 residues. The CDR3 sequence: CASRPSGEFGEQYF. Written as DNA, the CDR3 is TGTGCCAGCAGACCTAGCGGGGAGTTCGGCGAGCAGTACTTC.

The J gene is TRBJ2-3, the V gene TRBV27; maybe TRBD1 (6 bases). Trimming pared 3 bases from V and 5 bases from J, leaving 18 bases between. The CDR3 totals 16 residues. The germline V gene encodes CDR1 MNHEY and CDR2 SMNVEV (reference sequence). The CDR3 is CASSFQPGVGQDTQYF. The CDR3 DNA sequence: TGTGCCAGCAGTTTCCAACCAGGGGTAGGTCAAGATACGCAGTATTTT.

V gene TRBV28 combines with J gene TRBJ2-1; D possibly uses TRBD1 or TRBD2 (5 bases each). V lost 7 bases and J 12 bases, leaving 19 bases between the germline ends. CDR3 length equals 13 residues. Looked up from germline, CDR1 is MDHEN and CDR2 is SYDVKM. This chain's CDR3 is CASTLGTPQGQFF. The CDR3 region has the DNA TGTGCCAGCACCTTAGGGACCCCGCAGGGGCAGTTCTTC.

DNA of the CDR3: TGTGCCAGCAGTGGTGGACAGGGGGTCTACAATGAGCAGTTCTTC. This translates into CASSGGQGVYNEQFF. The chain has TRBV25-1 and TRBJ2-1; 10 bases are shared with TRBD1. The J segment lost 3 bases and the V segment lost 4 bases, leaving 3 bases of the junction unmatched. The V gene's germline CDR1 is MGHDK and CDR2 SYGVNS. The CDR3 has 15 amino acids.

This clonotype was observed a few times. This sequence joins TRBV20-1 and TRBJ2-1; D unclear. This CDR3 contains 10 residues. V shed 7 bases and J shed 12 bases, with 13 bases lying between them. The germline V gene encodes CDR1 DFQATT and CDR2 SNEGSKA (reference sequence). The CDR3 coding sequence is TGCAGTGTTTCTACTGGCCCGCAGTTCTTC. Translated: CSVSTGPQFF.

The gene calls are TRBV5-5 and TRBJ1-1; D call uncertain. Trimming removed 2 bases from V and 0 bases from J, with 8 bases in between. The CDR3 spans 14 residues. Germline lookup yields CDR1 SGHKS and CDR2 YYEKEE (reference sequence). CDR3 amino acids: CASSFLSVNTEAFF. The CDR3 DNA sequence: TGTGCCAGCAGCTTTCTGTCAGTGAACACTGAAGCTTTCTTT.

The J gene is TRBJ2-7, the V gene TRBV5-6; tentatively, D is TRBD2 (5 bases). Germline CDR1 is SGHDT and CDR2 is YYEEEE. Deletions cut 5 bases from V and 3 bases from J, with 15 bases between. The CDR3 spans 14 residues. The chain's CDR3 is CASSYPAGSYEQYF. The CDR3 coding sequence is TGTGCCAGCAGTTACCCGGCTGGGAGCTACGAGCAGTACTTC.

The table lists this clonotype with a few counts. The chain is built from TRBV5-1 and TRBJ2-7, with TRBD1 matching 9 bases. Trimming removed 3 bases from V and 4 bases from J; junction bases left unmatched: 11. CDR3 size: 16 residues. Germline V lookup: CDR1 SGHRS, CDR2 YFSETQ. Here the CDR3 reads CASSSGTGIFGYEQYF. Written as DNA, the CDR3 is TGCGCCAGCAGCTCCGGGACAGGGATTTTCGGTTACGAGCAGTACTTC. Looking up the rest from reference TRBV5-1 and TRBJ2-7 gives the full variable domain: KAGVTQTPRYLIKTRGQQVTLSCSPISGHRSVSWYQQTPGQGLQFLFEYFSETQRNKGNFPGRFSGRQFSNSRSEMNVSTLELGDSALYLCASSSGTGIFGYEQYFGPGTRLTVT.

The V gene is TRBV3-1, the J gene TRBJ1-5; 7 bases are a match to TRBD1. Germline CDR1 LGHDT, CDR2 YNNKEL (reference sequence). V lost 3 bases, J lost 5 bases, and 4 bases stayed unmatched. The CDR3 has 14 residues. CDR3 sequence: CASSQTGWDQPQHF. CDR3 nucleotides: TGTGCCAGCAGCCAGACAGGGTGGGATCAGCCCCAGCATTTT.

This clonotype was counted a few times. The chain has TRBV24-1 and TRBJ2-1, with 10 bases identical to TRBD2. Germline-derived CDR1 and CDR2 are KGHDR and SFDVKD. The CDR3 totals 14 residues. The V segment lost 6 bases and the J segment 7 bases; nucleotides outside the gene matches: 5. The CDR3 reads CATSRAGGRNEQFF. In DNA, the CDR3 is TGTGCCACCAGTAGAGCGGGAGGGAGGAATGAGCAGTTCTTC.

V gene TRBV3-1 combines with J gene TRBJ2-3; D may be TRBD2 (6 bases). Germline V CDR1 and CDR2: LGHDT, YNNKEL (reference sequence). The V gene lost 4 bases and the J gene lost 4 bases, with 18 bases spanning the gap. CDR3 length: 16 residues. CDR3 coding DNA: TGTGCCAGCAGCCTCCGCCAGGGACTCTATGCAGATACGCAGTATTTT. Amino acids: CASSLRQGLYADTQYF.

The CDR3 is CSASPSSGTDTQYF. CDR3 DNA sequence: TGCAGTGCTAGCCCCTCCAGCGGCACAGATACGCAGTATTTT. The chain recombines TRBV20-1 with TRBJ2-3, with D unclear. With 3 bases removed from V and 1 base from J, the gap between germline ends came to 11 bases. Looked up from germline, CDR1 is DFQATT and CDR2 is SNEGSKA (reference sequence). This CDR3 has 14 residues.

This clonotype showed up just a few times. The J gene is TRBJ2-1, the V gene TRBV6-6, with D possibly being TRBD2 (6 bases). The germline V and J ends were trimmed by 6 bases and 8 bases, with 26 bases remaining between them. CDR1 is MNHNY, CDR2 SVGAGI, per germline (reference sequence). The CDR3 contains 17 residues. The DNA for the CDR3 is TGTGCCAGCAGGCATTACAGCCGGGGAGGCACCTTTGATGAGCAGTTCTTC. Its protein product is CASRHYSRGGTFDEQFF.

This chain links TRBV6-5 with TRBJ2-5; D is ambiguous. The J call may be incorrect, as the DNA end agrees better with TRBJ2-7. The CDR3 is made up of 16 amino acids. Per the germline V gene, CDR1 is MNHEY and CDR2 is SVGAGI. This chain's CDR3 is CASSYSRLLDSYEQYF. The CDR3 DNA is TGTGCCAGCAGTTACTCGCGACTCCTCGACTCCTACGAGCAGTACTTC.

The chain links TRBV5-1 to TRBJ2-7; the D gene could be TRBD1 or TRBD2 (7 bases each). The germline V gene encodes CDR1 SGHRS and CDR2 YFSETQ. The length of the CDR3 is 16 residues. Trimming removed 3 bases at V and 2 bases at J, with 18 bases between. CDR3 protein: CASSWEGGTATYEQYF. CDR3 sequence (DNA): TGCGCCAGCAGCTGGGAGGGGGGGACAGCTACCTACGAGCAGTACTTC.

CDR3 loop: CACGTSGGTDTQYF. CDR3 nucleotide sequence: TGTGCCTGTGGGACTAGCGGGGGCACAGATACGCAGTATTTT. The chain links TRBV30 to TRBJ2-3; 13 bases agree with TRBD2. The ends lost 6 bases at V and 1 base at J; junction bases unmatched: 1. CDR3 size: 14 residues. Looked up from germline, CDR1 is GTSNPN and CDR2 is SVGIG (reference sequence).

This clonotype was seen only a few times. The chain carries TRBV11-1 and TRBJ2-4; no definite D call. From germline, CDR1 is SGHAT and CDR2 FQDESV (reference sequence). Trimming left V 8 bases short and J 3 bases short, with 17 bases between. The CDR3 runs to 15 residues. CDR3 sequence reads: CASSRTSSYKNIQYF. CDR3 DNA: TGTGCCAGCTCCAGGACCTCATCGTACAAAAACATTCAGTACTTC.

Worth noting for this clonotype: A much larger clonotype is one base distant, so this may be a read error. The CDR3 nucleotides are TGCGGTGCTAGAGATCCCAGGGGAGGTAGGGATACTGAAGCTTTCTTT. Translating it yields CGARDPRGGRDTEAFF. V usage is TRBV20-1 and J usage is TRBJ1-1; tentative D call: TRBD1 (6 bases). Germline V gene data show CDR1 as DFQATT and CDR2 as SNEGSKA (reference sequence). The CDR3 sequence is 16 residues long.

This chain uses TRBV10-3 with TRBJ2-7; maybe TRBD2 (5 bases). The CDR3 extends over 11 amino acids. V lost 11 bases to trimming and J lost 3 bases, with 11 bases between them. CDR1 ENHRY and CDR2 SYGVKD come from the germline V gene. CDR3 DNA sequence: TGTGCCGCCCGGACTGACTACGAGCAGTACTTC. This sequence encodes CAARTDYEQYF.

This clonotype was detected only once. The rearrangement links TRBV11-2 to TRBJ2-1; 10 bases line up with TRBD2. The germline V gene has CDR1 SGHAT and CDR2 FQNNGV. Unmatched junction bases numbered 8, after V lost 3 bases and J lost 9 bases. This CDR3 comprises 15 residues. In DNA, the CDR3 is TGTGCCAGCAGCTTCGCTAGCGGGAGTAGTGGTGAGCAGTTCTTC. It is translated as CASSFASGSSGEQFF.